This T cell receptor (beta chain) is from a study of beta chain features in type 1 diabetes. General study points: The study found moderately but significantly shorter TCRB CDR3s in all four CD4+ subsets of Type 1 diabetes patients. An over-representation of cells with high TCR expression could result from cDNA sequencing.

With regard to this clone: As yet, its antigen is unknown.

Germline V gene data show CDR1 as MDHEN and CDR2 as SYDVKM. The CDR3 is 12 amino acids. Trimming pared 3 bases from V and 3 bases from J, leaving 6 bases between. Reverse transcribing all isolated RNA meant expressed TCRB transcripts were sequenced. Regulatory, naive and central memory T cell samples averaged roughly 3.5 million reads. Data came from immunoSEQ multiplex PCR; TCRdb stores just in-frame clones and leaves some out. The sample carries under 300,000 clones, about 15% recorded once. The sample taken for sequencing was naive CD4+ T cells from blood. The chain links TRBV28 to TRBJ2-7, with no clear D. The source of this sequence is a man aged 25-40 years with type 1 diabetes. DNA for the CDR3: TGTGCCAGCAGTTTCCAACTCTACGAGCAGTACTTC. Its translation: CASSFQLYEQYF.